The T cell receptor beta chain under discussion was sequenced for a study of blood T cell repertoires in COVID-19. Study summary: Whether acute or convalescent, the COVID-19 samples came from the United States, Italy and Spain. Sample material is recorded as cDNA or gDNA derived from T cells, B-cell-depleted T cells, or PBMCs.

Per the study methods: Amplified reference gene primers provided the basis for estimating nucleated cell counts. Profiled with immunoSEQ multiplex PCR; TCRdb holds only in-frame clones, not every one. D and trimming were read from the DNA, whereas the V and J calls and clone size are those reported in that table. The sample gives some 110,000 clones, 85% to 90% of which show up once; 5.1% is in the top ten. The germline V gene encodes CDR1 LNHDA and CDR2 SQIVND (reference sequence). This CDR3 comprises 15 residues. Unmatched junction bases numbered 6, after V lost 3 bases and J lost 2 bases. The source is a human donor in a cohort sampled during active COVID-19. Input material: peripheral blood. The genes are TRBV19 and TRBJ2-7, with TRBD2 matching over 8 bases. The CDR3 here is CASSIGGRPPYEQYF. DNA of the CDR3: TGTGCCAGTAGTATCGGCGGGAGGCCCCCCTACGAGCAGTACTTC.